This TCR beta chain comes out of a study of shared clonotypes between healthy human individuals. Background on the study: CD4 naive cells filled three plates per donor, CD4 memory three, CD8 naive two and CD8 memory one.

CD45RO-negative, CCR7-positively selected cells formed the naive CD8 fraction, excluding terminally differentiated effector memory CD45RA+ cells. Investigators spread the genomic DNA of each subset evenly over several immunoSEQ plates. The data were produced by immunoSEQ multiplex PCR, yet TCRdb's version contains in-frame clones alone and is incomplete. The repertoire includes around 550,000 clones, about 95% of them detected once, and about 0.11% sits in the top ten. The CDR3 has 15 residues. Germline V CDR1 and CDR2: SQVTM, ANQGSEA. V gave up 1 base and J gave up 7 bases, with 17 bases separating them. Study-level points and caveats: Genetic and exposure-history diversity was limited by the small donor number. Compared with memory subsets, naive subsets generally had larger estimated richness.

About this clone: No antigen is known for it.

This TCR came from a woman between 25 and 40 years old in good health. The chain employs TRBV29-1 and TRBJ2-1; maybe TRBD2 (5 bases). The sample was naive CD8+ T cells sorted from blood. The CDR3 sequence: CSVEGGRVRGNEQFF. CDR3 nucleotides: TGCAGCGTTGAAGGCGGACGGGTACGGGGAAATGAGCAGTTCTTC.